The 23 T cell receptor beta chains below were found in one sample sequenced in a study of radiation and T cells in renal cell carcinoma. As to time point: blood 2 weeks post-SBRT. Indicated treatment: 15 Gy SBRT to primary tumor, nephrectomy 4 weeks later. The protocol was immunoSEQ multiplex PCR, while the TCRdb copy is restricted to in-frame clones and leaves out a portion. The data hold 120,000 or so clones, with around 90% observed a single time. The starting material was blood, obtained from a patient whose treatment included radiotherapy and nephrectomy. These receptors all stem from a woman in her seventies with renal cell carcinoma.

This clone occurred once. CDR3 coding DNA: TGTGCCACCAGCAGAGCTGGGCAGACAAATCAGCCCCAGCATTTT. It is translated as CATSRAGQTNQPQHF. The chain employs TRBV15 and TRBJ1-5; D is unresolved. V dropped 1 base and J dropped 4 bases, with 11 bases sitting between them. Germline loops: CDR1 LNHNV, CDR2 YYDKDF (reference sequence). The CDR3 is 15 residues long.

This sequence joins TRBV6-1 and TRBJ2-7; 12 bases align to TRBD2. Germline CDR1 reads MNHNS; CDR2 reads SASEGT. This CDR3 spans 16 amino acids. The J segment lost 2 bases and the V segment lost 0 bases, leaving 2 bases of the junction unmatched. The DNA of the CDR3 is TGTGCCAGCAGTGAAGCCTCTAGCGGGGGGGCCTACGAGCAGTACTTC. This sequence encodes CASSEASSGGAYEQYF.

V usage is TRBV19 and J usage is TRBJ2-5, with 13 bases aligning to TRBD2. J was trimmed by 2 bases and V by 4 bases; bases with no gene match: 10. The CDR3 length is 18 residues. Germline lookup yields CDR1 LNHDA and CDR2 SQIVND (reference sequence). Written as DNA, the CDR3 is TGTGCCAGTAGTACCCGGGCCTCGGGACTAGCGGGGCAAGAGACCCAGTACTTC. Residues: CASSTRASGLAGQETQYF.

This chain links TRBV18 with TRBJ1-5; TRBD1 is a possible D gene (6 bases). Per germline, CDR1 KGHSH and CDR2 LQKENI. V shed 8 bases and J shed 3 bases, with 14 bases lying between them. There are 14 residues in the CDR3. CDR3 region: CASQKQGNNQPQHF. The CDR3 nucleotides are TGTGCCAGCCAAAAACAGGGAAACAATCAGCCCCAGCATTTT.

The CDR3, as DNA: TGTGCCAGCAGCTTAACGGCTGGCCGGGAGACCCAGTACTTC. As protein: CASSLTAGRETQYF. The chain recombines TRBV7-3 with TRBJ2-5, with D hard to call. The CDR3 covers 14 residues. V was trimmed by 0 bases and J by 5 bases, leaving 10 bases between them. Germline CDR1 is SGHTA and CDR2 is FQGTGA.

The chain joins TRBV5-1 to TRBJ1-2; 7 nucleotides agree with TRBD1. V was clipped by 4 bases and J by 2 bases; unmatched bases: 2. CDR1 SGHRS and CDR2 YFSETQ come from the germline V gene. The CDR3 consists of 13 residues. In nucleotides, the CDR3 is TGCGCCAGCAGCACGGGACAGAACTATGGCTACACCTTC. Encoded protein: CASSTGQNYGYTF.

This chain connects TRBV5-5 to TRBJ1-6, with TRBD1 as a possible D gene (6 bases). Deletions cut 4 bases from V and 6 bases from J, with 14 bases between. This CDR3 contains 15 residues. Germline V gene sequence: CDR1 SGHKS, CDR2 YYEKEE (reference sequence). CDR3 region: CASSLPGTLNSPLHF. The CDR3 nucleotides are TGTGCCAGCAGCCTGCCTGGGACACTTAATTCACCCCTCCACTTT.

DNA of the CDR3: TGTGCCAGCAGCGGAGTGCCGGGACAGGGTGGCTACACCTTC. Protein: CASSGVPGQGGYTF. This sequence joins TRBV7-6 and TRBJ1-2; 9 bases are a match to TRBD1. The CDR3 covers 14 residues. Germline CDR1 and CDR2: SGHVS and FNYEAQ. J gave up 7 bases and V 5 bases, and 8 bases lay outside the gene matches.

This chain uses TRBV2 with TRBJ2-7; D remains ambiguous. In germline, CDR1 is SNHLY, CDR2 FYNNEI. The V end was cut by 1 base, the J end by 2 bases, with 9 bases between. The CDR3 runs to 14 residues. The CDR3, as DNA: TGTGCCAGCAGTGAAGGAAACGCCCCCTACGAGCAGTACTTC. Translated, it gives CASSEGNAPYEQYF.

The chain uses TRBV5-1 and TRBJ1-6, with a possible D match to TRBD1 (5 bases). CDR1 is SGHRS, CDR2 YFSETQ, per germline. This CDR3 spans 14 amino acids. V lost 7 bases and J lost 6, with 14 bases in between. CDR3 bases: TGCGCCAGCCAAGAGGTGACAGCTAATTCACCCCTCCACTTT. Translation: CASQEVTANSPLHF.

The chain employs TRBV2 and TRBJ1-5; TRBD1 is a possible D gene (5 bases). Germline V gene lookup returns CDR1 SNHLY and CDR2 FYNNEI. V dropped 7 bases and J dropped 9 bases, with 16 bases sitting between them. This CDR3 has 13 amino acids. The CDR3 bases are TGTGCCAGCATACGGGACCCCGGGGGGCCCCAGCATTTT. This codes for CASIRDPGGPQHF.

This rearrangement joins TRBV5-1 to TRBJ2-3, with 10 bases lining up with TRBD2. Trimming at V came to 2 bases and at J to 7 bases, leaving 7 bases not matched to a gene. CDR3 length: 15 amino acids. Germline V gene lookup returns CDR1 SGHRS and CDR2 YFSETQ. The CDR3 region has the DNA TGCGCCAGCAGCTTTAGCGGGGGGTTCACGCATACGCAGTATTTT. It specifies CASSFSGGFTHTQYF.

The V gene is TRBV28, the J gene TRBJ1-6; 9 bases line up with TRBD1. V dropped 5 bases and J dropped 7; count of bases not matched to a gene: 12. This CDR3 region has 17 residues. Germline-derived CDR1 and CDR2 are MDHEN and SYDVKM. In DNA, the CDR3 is TGTGCCAGCAGTCCACACACGGGGACAGGGTACAATTCACCCCTCCACTTT. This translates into CASSPHTGTGYNSPLHF. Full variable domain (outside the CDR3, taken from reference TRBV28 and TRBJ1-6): DVKVTQSSRYLVKRTGEKVFLECVQDMDHENMFWYRQDPGLGLRLIYFSYDVKMKEKGDIPEGYSVSREKKERFSLILESASTNQTSMYLCASSPHTGTGYNSPLHFGNGTRLTVT.

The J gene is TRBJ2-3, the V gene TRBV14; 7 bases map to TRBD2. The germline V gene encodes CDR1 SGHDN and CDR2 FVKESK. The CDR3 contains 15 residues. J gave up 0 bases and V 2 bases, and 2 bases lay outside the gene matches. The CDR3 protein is CASSQSSGSTDTQYF. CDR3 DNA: TGTGCCAGCAGCCAATCTAGCGGAAGCACAGATACGCAGTATTTT. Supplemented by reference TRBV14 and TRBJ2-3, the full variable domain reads EAGVTQFPSHSVIEKGQTVTLRCDPISGHDNLYWYRRVMGKEIKFLLHFVKESKQDESGMPNNRFLAERTGGTYSTLKVQPAELEDSGVYFCASSQSSGSTDTQYFGPGTRLTVL.

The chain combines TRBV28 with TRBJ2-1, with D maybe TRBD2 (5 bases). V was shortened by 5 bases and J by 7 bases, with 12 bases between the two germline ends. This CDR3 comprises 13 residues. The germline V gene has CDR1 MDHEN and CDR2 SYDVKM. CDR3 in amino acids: CASSLGVRNEQFF. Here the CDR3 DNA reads TGTGCCAGCAGTCTCGGGGTGAGAAATGAGCAGTTCTTC.

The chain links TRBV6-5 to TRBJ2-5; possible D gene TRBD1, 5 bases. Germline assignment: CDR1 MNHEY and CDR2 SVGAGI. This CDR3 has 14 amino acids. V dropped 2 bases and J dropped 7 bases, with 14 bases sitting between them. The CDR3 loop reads CASSYPDMSGTQYF. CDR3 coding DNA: TGTGCCAGCAGTTACCCGGACATGTCGGGGACCCAGTACTTC.

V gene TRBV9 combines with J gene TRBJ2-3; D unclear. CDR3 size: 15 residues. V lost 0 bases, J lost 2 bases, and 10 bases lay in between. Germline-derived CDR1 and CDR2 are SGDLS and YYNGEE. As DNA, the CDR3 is TGTGCCAGCAGCGTAGGAGGTGGAAACACAGATACGCAGTATTTT. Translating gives CASSVGGGNTDTQYF. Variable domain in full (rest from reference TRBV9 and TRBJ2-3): DSGVTQTPKHLITATGQRVTLRCSPRSGDLSVYWYQQSLDQGLQFLIQYYNGEERAKGNILERFSAQQFPDLHSELNLSSLELGDSALYFCASSVGGGNTDTQYFGPGTRLTVL.

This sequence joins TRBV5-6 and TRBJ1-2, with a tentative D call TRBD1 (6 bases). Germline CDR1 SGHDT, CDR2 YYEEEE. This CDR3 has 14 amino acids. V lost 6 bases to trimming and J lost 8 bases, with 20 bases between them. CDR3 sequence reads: CASTQMGGARGYTF. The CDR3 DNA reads TGTGCCAGCACCCAGATGGGGGGCGCGCGGGGCTACACCTTC.

The DNA of the CDR3 is TGTGCCACCAGCAGAGATCTAACAGGTGCGCGACCCCAGCATTTT. It codes for CATSRDLTGARPQHF. J is TRBJ1-5 and V is TRBV15; a possible D gene is TRBD1 (5 bases). The V and J ends lost 0 bases and 10 bases respectively, with 16 bases between them. The CDR3 length is 15 residues. Germline V lookup: CDR1 LNHNV, CDR2 YYDKDF (reference sequence).

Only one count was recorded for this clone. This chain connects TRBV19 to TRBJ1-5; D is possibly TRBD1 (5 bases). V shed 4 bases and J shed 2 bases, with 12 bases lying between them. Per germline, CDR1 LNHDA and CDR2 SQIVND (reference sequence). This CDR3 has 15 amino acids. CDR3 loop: CASSTSGGGNQPQHF. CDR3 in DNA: TGTGCCAGTAGTACCTCGGGGGGAGGCAATCAGCCCCAGCATTTT.

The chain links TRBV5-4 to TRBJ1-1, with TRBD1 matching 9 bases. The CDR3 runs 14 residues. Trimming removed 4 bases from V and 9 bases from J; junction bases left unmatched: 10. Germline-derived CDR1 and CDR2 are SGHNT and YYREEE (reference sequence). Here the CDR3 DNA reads TGTGCCAGCAGCCCAGACAGGGGGACCTCTCAAGCTTTCTTT. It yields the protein CASSPDRGTSQAFF.

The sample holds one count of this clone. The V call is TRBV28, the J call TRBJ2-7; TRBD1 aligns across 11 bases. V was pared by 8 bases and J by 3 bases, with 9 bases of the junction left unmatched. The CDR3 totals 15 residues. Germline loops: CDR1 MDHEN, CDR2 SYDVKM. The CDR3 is CASRQSGTGGYEQYF. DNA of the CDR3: TGTGCCAGCCGTCAATCCGGGACAGGGGGCTACGAGCAGTACTTC.

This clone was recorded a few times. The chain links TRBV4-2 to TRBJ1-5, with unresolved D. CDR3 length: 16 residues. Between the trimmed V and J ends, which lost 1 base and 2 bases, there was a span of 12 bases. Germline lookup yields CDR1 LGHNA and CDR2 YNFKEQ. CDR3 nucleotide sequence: TGTGCCAGCAGCCAAGGGATCCCTGGGGGCAATCAGCCCCAGCATTTT. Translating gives CASSQGIPGGNQPQHF.